The 27 T cell receptor beta chains below were found in one sample sequenced in a study of blood T cell repertoires in COVID-19. TCRdb keeps only in-frame clones here, not all; method: immunoSEQ multiplex PCR. Here the sample spans 160,000 or so clones, 86% being singletons. Source material: peripheral blood. The source of these receptors is a woman aged 65 to 85 with acute or convalescent COVID-19.

V and J are TRBV27 and TRBJ2-1; TRBD1 matches 9 bases. Germline CDR1 is MNHEY and CDR2 is SMNVEV (reference sequence). The CDR3 totals 16 residues. V gave up 3 bases and J gave up 5 bases; unmatched junction bases: 8. DNA for the CDR3: TGTGCCAGCAGTTTGGCCCGGGACAGGGCTAACAATGAGCAGTTCTTC. The encoded protein is CASSLARDRANNEQFF.

This chain connects TRBV7-9 to TRBJ2-7, with D hard to call. The CDR3 loop spans 14 amino acids. Germline lookup yields CDR1 SEHNR and CDR2 FQNEAQ (reference sequence). The V end was cut by 1 base, the J end by 1 base, with 8 bases between. Here the CDR3 DNA reads TGTGCCAGCAGCTTAGGCAGCGATTCCTACGAGCAGTACTTC. Amino acid sequence: CASSLGSDSYEQYF. Filled out from reference TRBV7-9 and TRBJ2-7, the complete variable domain reads DTGVSQNPRHKITKRGQNVTFRCDPISEHNRLYWYRQTLGQGPEFLTYFQNEAQLEKSRLLSDRFSAERPKGSFSTLEIQRTEQGDSAMYLCASSLGSDSYEQYFGPGTRLTVT.

The genes are TRBV5-4 and TRBJ1-1; 10 nucleotides match TRBD1. CDR1 and CDR2 from the germline V gene are SGHNT and YYREEE (reference sequence). The CDR3 spans 16 residues. Trimming removed 5 bases from V and 1 base from J; junction bases left unmatched: 8. The CDR3 is CASRGDRGLGNTEAFF. The DNA for the CDR3 is TGTGCCAGCAGGGGGGACAGGGGATTAGGGAACACTGAAGCTTTCTTT.

This clone was detected only a few times. The V and J genes are TRBV2 and TRBJ1-2; D is ambiguous. The CDR3 covers 14 residues. Per germline, CDR1 SNHLY and CDR2 FYNNEI. Trimming removed 4 bases from V and 7 bases from J, with 16 bases in between. The CDR3 DNA follows: TGTGCCAGCAGTGCGGGTCAGAAGGCGACTGGCTACACCTTC. It is translated as CASSAGQKATGYTF.

V is TRBV25-1 and J is TRBJ1-4; TRBD1 is a possible D gene (5 bases). CDR3 length equals 14 residues. Between the trimmed V and J ends, which lost 3 bases and 12 bases, there was a span of 17 bases. Germline V lookup: CDR1 MGHDK, CDR2 SYGVNS. The CDR3 reads CASSEPGPSMQLFF. The CDR3 region has the DNA TGTGCCAGCAGTGAGCCAGGGCCGTCGATGCAACTGTTTTTT.

The J gene is TRBJ1-1, the V gene TRBV5-4; D ambiguous. CDR3 length: 14 amino acids. Trimming took 2 bases from V and 2 from J, leaving 10 bases between them. The germline gives CDR1 SGHNT, CDR2 YYREEE (reference sequence). This chain's CDR3 is CASSLQLYNTEAFF. The CDR3 nucleotides are TGTGCCAGCAGCTTACAGTTATATAACACTGAAGCTTTCTTT. Full variable domain (rest looked up from reference TRBV5-4 and TRBJ1-1): ETGVTQSPTHLIKTRGQQVTLRCSSQSGHNTVSWYQQALGQGPQFIFQYYREEENGRGNFPPRFSGLQFPNYSSELNVNALELDDSALYLCASSLQLYNTEAFFGQGTRLTVV.

In this sample, this clone turned up once. J is TRBJ1-1 and V is TRBV5-1; 7 bases map to TRBD1. The J segment lost 1 base and the V segment lost 4 bases, leaving 4 bases of the junction unmatched. There are 14 residues in the CDR3. Per the germline V gene, CDR1 is SGHRS and CDR2 is YFSETQ. CDR3 in amino acids: CASSPGQPNTEAFF. CDR3 nucleotide sequence: TGCGCCAGCAGCCCGGGACAGCCGAACACTGAAGCTTTCTTT. The whole variable domain, filled in from reference TRBV5-1 and TRBJ1-1, reads KAGVTQTPRYLIKTRGQQVTLSCSPISGHRSVSWYQQTPGQGLQFLFEYFSETQRNKGNFPGRFSGRQFSNSRSEMNVSTLELGDSALYLCASSPGQPNTEAFFGQGTRLTVV.

The chain carries TRBV3-1 (or the pseudogene TRBV3-2) and TRBJ2-7; D gene uncertain. V lost 2 bases and J lost 6, with 11 bases in between. This CDR3 is 13 amino acids long. CDR1 LGHDT and CDR2 YNNKEL come from the germline V gene (reference sequence). The CDR3 spells CASSQSRSLEQYF. CDR3 nucleotides: TGTGCCAGCAGCCAAAGCCGTTCTCTCGAGCAGTACTTC.

The rearrangement uses TRBV6-1 and TRBJ2-1; 7 nucleotides align to TRBD2. Germline CDR1 MNHNS, CDR2 SASEGT. The ends lost 0 bases at V and 13 bases at J; junction bases unmatched: 3. This CDR3 has 12 residues. The CDR3 is CASSEAGLVQFF. CDR3 nucleotides: TGTGCCAGCAGTGAAGCCGGACTAGTTCAGTTCTTC.

This clone is a singleton in its sample. The genes are TRBV5-4 and TRBJ2-7; TRBD1 agrees at 11 bases. CDR3 length equals 14 residues. Germline V gives CDR1 SGHNT, CDR2 YYREEE (reference sequence). The ends lost 4 bases at V and 5 bases at J; junction bases unmatched: 5. The chain's CDR3 is CASSPRDRGDEQYF. In DNA form, the CDR3 reads TGTGCCAGCAGCCCCCGGGACAGGGGGGACGAGCAGTACTTC.

The chain carries TRBV3-1 (or the pseudogene TRBV3-2) and TRBJ1-5; tentatively, D is TRBD1 (5 bases). With 0 bases removed from V and 5 bases from J, the gap between germline ends came to 17 bases. The CDR3 runs to 17 residues. CDR1 LGHDT and CDR2 YNNKEL come from the germline V gene (reference sequence). The DNA for the CDR3 is TGTGCCAGCAGCCAAGATCAAACAGGCCAAGGGCATCAGCCCCAGCATTTT. Its translation: CASSQDQTGQGHQPQHF.

This clone appeared a single time. V gene TRBV12-2 combines with J gene TRBJ1-1; TRBD1, the table's D call, was not compared with the DNA. TRBV12-2 is described as a pseudogene. The CDR3 runs to 12 residues. For the CDR3, the DNA is TGTGCAAGTCGCTTATCAGTCACTGAAGCTTTCTTT. Translation gives CASRLSVTEAFF.

The CDR3 sequence: CASSLSGSGNKQYF. The CDR3 DNA reads TGTGCCAGCAGCCTCAGCGGGAGTGGGAACAAGCAGTACTTC. The V call is TRBV27, the J call TRBJ2-7, with TRBD2 matching over 8 bases. Germline V lookup: CDR1 MNHEY, CDR2 SMNVEV (reference sequence). V shed 6 bases, J shed 8 bases, and the junction held 12 bases outside the gene matches. The length of the CDR3 is 14 residues.

The chain links TRBV7-9 to TRBJ2-5; possibly TRBD2 for D (5 bases). CDR3 length equals 15 residues. Germline CDR1 is SEHNR and CDR2 is FQNEAQ (reference sequence). V lost 2 bases and J 2 bases, leaving 12 bases between the germline ends. CDR3 in DNA: TGTGCCAGCAGCTTATTAGGGTCGGGGCAAGAGACCCAGTACTTC. It is translated as CASSLLGSGQETQYF.

This clone was seen once. J is TRBJ1-2 and V is TRBV4-3; D is perhaps TRBD1 (6 bases). The CDR3 loop spans 17 amino acids. Trimming removed 4 bases from V and 3 bases from J, with 21 bases in between. The germline V gene has CDR1 LGHNA and CDR2 YSLEER. In DNA, the CDR3 is TGCGCCAGCAGCCCGAAATTTCGGGGGGCCCTAGACTATGGCTACACCTTC. This codes for CASSPKFRGALDYGYTF.

This chain joins TRBV6-2 or TRBV6-3 and TRBJ1-4, with D possibly being TRBD1 (6 bases). This CDR3 region has 14 residues. Trimming shortened V by 2 bases and J by 7 bases, and 11 bases separated the two germline ends. CDR1 MNHEY and CDR2 SVGEGT come from the germline V gene. The CDR3 DNA sequence: TGTGCCAGCAGTTACGACAGGTTGGCTGAAAAACTGTTTTTT. It translates to CASSYDRLAEKLFF.

This clone occurred once. V and J are TRBV5-5 and TRBJ1-5; D is possibly TRBD1 (6 bases). Germline-derived CDR1 and CDR2 are SGHKS and YYEKEE (reference sequence). The CDR3 consists of 19 residues. V shed 4 bases and J shed 0 bases, with 23 bases lying between them. CDR3 protein: CASSPLPTDRWYSNQPQHF. The CDR3 DNA is TGTGCCAGCAGCCCCCTCCCCACCGACAGGTGGTATAGCAATCAGCCCCAGCATTTT.

The gene calls are TRBV6-5 and TRBJ2-2; no clear D gene. The V gene's germline CDR1 is MNHEY and CDR2 SVGAGI. The length of the CDR3 is 14 residues. Between the trimmed V and J ends, which lost 2 bases and 3 bases, there was a span of 7 bases. The CDR3 bases are TGTGCCAGCAGTTACGAGTCTTACACCGGGGAGCTGTTTTTT. As protein: CASSYESYTGELFF.

The rearrangement uses TRBV30 and TRBJ2-5, with 13 nucleotides matching TRBD2. The CDR3 has 16 residues. V lost 5 bases, J lost 2 bases, and 8 bases stayed unmatched. Germline V gives CDR1 GTSNPN, CDR2 SVGIG (reference sequence). In DNA form, the CDR3 reads TGTGCCTGGGATCCGGGACTAGCGGGGCCACAAGAGACCCAGTACTTC. Residues: CAWDPGLAGPQETQYF.

A word on this clone: Sequence at one end of the junction differs from germline and may be a read error. This chain uses TRBV18 with TRBJ2-7, with D perhaps matching TRBD1 (7 bases). CDR3 length equals 16 residues. Per the germline V gene, CDR1 is KGHSH and CDR2 is LQKENI. The CDR3 DNA reads as TGTGCCAGCTCACCCGGGGGCAGGGGGGCCTCCGACGAGCAGTACTTC. Protein sequence: CASSPGGRGASDEQYF.

This sequence joins TRBV7-3 and TRBJ1-1, with D tentatively TRBD1 (6 bases). Trimming cost V 3 bases and J 5 bases, with 10 bases left between them. The length of the CDR3 is 13 residues. CDR1 is SGHTA, CDR2 FQGTGA, per germline. This CDR3 reads CASSFGQGTEAFF. Written as DNA, the CDR3 is TGTGCCAGCAGCTTCGGGCAGGGGACTGAAGCTTTCTTT. The full variable domain, rest sourced from reference TRBV7-3 and TRBJ1-1, is GAGVSQTPSNKVTEKGKYVELRCDPISGHTALYWYRQSLGQGPEFLIYFQGTGAADDSGLPNDRFFAVRPEGSVSTLKIQRTERGDSAVYLCASSFGQGTEAFFGQGTRLTVV.

This rearrangement joins TRBV5-4 to TRBJ1-2; TRBD1 might be the D (5 bases). Trimming took off 0 bases at V and 7 bases at J, with 10 bases between the two ends. Germline V gene sequence: CDR1 SGHNT, CDR2 YYREEE (reference sequence). The length of the CDR3 is 13 residues. CDR3 protein: CASSLDGGSGYTF. The CDR3 coding sequence is TGTGCCAGCAGCTTGGATGGGGGGTCTGGCTACACCTTC.

The rearrangement uses TRBV28 and TRBJ1-2, with D possibly being TRBD1 (6 bases). Trimming shortened V by 2 bases and J by 9 bases, and 13 bases separated the two germline ends. This CDR3 has 13 residues. CDR1 MDHEN and CDR2 SYDVKM come from the germline V gene. The CDR3 sequence is CASSLASRGSYTF. The CDR3, as DNA: TGTGCCAGCAGTTTAGCCTCCAGGGGAAGCTACACCTTC.

This clone was counted between two and nine times. The V and J genes are TRBV9 and TRBJ1-2; 8 positions match TRBD1. Germline loops: CDR1 SGDLS, CDR2 YYNGEE. V dropped 0 bases and J dropped 5; count of bases not matched to a gene: 6. CDR3 size: 15 residues. The CDR3 loop is CASSVDGQGVYGYTF. For the CDR3, the DNA is TGTGCCAGCAGCGTAGACGGACAGGGCGTTTATGGCTACACCTTC.

The chain employs TRBV4-3 and TRBJ1-1; no firm D call. With 0 bases removed from V and 5 bases from J, the gap between germline ends came to 13 bases. Germline lookup yields CDR1 LGHNA and CDR2 YSLEER. This CDR3 comprises 15 residues. In DNA form, the CDR3 reads TGCGCCAGCAGCCAAGACCACGGAACGGGGACTGAAGCTTTCTTT. This gives the protein CASSQDHGTGTEAFF.

The rearrangement joins TRBV12-5 to TRBJ2-7, with D tentatively TRBD2 (6 bases). Germline values: CDR1 LGHNT, CDR2 FRNRAP. Trimming shortened V by 5 bases and J by 6 bases, and 20 bases separated the two germline ends. CDR3 length equals 15 residues. CDR3 residues: CASGPPLAGPPEQYF. In nucleotides, the CDR3 is TGTGCTAGTGGTCCCCCACTAGCTGGTCCTCCCGAGCAGTACTTC.

CDR3 amino acids: CASSFLAGGYTF. CDR3 bases: TGTGCCAGCAGCTTCCTAGCGGGAGGCTACACCTTC. The gene calls are TRBV7-2 and TRBJ1-2; D is uncertain. Germline loops: CDR1 SGHTA, CDR2 FQGNSA. V was cut by 3 bases and J by 8 bases, with 10 bases left in between. The CDR3 totals 12 residues.